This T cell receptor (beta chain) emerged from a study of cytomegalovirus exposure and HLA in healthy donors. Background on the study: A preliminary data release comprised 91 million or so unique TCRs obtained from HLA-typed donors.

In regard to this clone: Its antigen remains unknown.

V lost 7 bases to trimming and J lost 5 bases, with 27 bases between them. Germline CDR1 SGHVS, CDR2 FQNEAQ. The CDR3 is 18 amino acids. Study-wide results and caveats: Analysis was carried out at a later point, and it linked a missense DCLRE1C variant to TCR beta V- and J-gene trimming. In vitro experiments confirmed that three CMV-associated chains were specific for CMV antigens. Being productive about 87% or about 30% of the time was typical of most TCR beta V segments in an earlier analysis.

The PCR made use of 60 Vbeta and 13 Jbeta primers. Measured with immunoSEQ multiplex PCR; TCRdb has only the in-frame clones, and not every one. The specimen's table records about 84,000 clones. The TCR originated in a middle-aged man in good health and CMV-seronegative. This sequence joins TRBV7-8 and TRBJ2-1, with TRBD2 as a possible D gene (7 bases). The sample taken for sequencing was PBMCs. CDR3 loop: CASKLEGGTSKGHNEQFF. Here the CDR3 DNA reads TGTGCCAGCAAACTCGAGGGGGGGACCTCCAAAGGCCACAATGAGCAGTTCTTC.